The clone carrying this T cell receptor (beta chain) appeared a few times. Its matching antigen is unknown. It was with unique molecular identifiers that the TCRbeta library was prepared. TCRdb passed the PCR reads through MiXCR, listing each CDR3 protein once. The repertoire includes about a million distinct CDR3 sequences, around 30% of them detected once, and around 30% sits in the top ten. Trimming took 4 bases from V and 0 from J, leaving 9 bases between them. From germline, CDR1 is SQVTM and CDR2 ANQGSEA. This CDR3 is 14 amino acids long. This sample is part of a study of T-cell reconstitution after alpha-beta-depleted transplantation in children. Findings of the study overall: At around two months after transplant, the alpha-beta T cells were reportedly derived from several hundred expanded clones that came from non-depleted graft cells. Newly produced T cells mostly accounted for T-cell counts and diversity one year post-transplant. Elevated TCRbeta diversity at day 60 was traced, in some patients, to surviving recipient T cells and thymic progenitors.

This chain joins TRBV29-1 and TRBJ2-2, with a weak D call TRBD2 (5 bases). The sequence came from a boy under two years old who had a stem cell transplant for SCID, so the T cells may come from the graft donor. Material: PBMCs, mostly from graft donor cells, obtained 360 days after TCRalphabeta/CD19-depleted stem cell transplant. This chain's CDR3 is CSVAGRANTGELFF. The CDR3 bases are TGCAGCGTTGCGGGGAGAGCGAACACCGGGGAGCTGTTTTTT.